The 30 T cell receptor beta chains presented below share a single source sample, sequenced in a study of T-cell reconstitution after alpha-beta-depleted transplantation in children. Preparation of the TCRbeta library used unique molecular identifiers. TCRdb used MiXCR to reprocess the PCR reads, holding one entry per CDR3 protein. The sample consists of 140,000 to 150,000 distinct CDR3 sequences, 8.5% to 10% of them appearing once. The starting material was PBMCs, mostly from graft donor cells, obtained 180 days after TCRalphabeta/CD19-depleted stem cell transplant. The receptors derive from a female patient between 2 and 15 years old who had a stem cell transplant for congenital amegakaryocytic thrombocytopenia, so the T cells may come from the graft donor.

The table lists this clonotype with many counts. The J gene is TRBJ2-1, the V gene TRBV12-3 or TRBV12-4, with 8 bases lining up with TRBD1. The CDR3 sequence is 13 residues long. Trimming at V came to 6 bases and at J to 9 bases, leaving 7 bases not matched to a gene. The CDR3 coding sequence is TGTGCCAGCAGACGGACAGGGTTGAGTGAGCAGTTCTTC. Protein product: CASRRTGLSEQFF.

This clonotype was counted a few times. CDR3 nucleotides: TGTGCCAGCAGTGGTGGAACGGGAGCTTCGAATGAGCAGTTCTTC. Its translation is CASSGGTGASNEQFF. The V call is TRBV6-1, the J call TRBJ2-1, with D possibly matching TRBD2 (6 bases). The CDR3 runs 15 residues. The V gene lost 4 bases and the J gene lost 7 bases, with 17 bases spanning the gap. Germline CDR1 and CDR2: MNHNS and SASEGT.

Details on this clonotype: A much larger clone differs from this one at a single base, so this may be a read error. The chain joins TRBV3-1 to TRBJ2-1; 10 nucleotides agree with TRBD1. The CDR3 is 17 residues long. The trim removed 4 bases at V and 12 bases at J, leaving 18 bases unmatched. CDR1 is LGHDT and CDR2 is YNNKEL in the germline V gene (reference sequence). As DNA, the CDR3 is TGTGCCAGCAGCCCTCTGGGTAAGGGACAGGGGTCATCCGGGCAGTTCTTC. Protein: CASSPLGKGQGSSGQFF.

This clonotype was seen ten or more times. V gene TRBV5-1 combines with J gene TRBJ1-1, with D tentatively TRBD1 (5 bases). V shed 0 bases and J shed 4 bases, with 13 bases lying between them. Germline values: CDR1 SGHRS, CDR2 YFSETQ. This CDR3 region has 15 residues. CDR3 sequence: CASSLASPGITEAFF. In DNA form, the CDR3 reads TGCGCCAGCAGCTTGGCCTCCCCAGGGATCACTGAAGCTTTCTTT.

This clonotype was seen a handful of times. The rearrangement uses TRBV30 and TRBJ2-7; D may be TRBD2 (6 bases). CDR3 length: 15 residues. Trimming removed 1 base at V and 2 bases at J, with 15 bases between. The germline gives CDR1 GTSNPN, CDR2 SVGIG (reference sequence). The chain's CDR3 is CAWSGDRERPYEQYF. In nucleotides, the CDR3 is TGTGCCTGGAGTGGCGACCGGGAGAGACCCTACGAGCAGTACTTC.

This clonotype was detected many times. J is TRBJ2-5 and V is TRBV10-3; TRBD2 aligns across 10 bases. Germline-derived CDR1 and CDR2 are ENHRY and SYGVKD. The CDR3 covers 14 residues. Trimming removed 10 bases from V and 1 base from J; junction bases left unmatched: 6. As DNA, the CDR3 is TGTGCCACCAGACTAGCGGGCCGCCAAGAGACCCAGTACTTC. The encoded protein is CATRLAGRQETQYF.

The sample holds many counts of this clonotype. The chain combines TRBV9 with TRBJ2-5; no clear D gene. The CDR3 is 12 amino acids. Germline CDR1 SGDLS, CDR2 YYNGEE. With 0 bases removed from V and 1 base from J, the gap between germline ends came to 1 base. The chain's CDR3 is CASSVAQETQYF. The CDR3 nucleotides read TGTGCCAGCAGCGTAGCCCAAGAGACCCAGTACTTC.

Many counts were recorded for this clonotype. The chain is built from TRBV9 and TRBJ2-7; D is perhaps TRBD2 (6 bases). V was shortened by 0 bases and J by 3 bases, with 10 bases between the two germline ends. Germline V gene sequence: CDR1 SGDLS, CDR2 YYNGEE. CDR3 size: 14 residues. The CDR3 DNA follows: TGTGCCAGCAGCGTAGCACTAGCAGACTACGAGCAGTACTTC. The encoded protein is CASSVALADYEQYF.

This clonotype was detected ten times or more. The genes are TRBV10-3 and TRBJ2-7, with TRBD1 matching over 10 bases. The CDR3 is 16 residues long. The germline V gene has CDR1 ENHRY and CDR2 SYGVKD. Trimming removed 2 bases from V and 3 bases from J; junction bases left unmatched: 7. The CDR3 nucleotides read TGTGCCATCAGTGAGGACTTCTGGGACAGGGGCTACGAGCAGTACTTC. It is translated as CAISEDFWDRGYEQYF.

This clonotype turned up a few times. The V and J genes are TRBV20-1 and TRBJ1-5; possible D gene TRBD1, 6 bases. Germline values: CDR1 DFQATT, CDR2 SNEGSKA (reference sequence). V gave up 6 bases and J gave up 7 bases, with 22 bases separating them. This CDR3 comprises 15 residues. The CDR3 bases are TGCAGTGCCCCCCGGGGGCAGGCCAAACCCCAGCCCCAGCATTTT. As protein: CSAPRGQAKPQPQHF.

This clonotype showed up many times. This chain links TRBV3-1 with TRBJ1-6, with D possibly matching TRBD1 (5 bases). Trimming left V 6 bases short and J 6 bases short, with 12 bases between. This CDR3 contains 14 residues. Germline CDR1 is LGHDT and CDR2 is YNNKEL (reference sequence). The CDR3 loop reads CASRKGESNSPLHF. The CDR3 nucleotides are TGTGCCAGCAGAAAAGGGGAAAGTAATTCACCCCTCCACTTT.

The chain is built from TRBV3-1 and TRBJ1-2; TRBD1 matches at 7 bases. The CDR3 runs to 18 residues. Unmatched junction bases numbered 18, after V lost 6 bases and J lost 2 bases. CDR1 and CDR2 (germline): LGHDT, YNNKEL (reference sequence). CDR3 sequence: CASSPRKTGSGLNYGYTF. In DNA form, the CDR3 reads TGTGCCAGCAGTCCTCGTAAGACAGGGTCCGGGCTCAACTATGGCTACACCTTC.

This clonotype was observed at least ten times. V usage is TRBV7-9 and J usage is TRBJ2-3; no clear D. Per germline, CDR1 SEHNR and CDR2 FQNEAQ (reference sequence). V was cut by 0 bases and J by 0 bases, with 10 bases left in between. CDR3 length: 16 amino acids. CDR3 nucleotides: TGTGCCAGCAGCTTAGCGCGAGACTCTAGCACAGATACGCAGTATTTT. Translating gives CASSLARDSSTDTQYF.

This clonotype has at least ten counts. This chain connects TRBV20-1 to TRBJ1-3; perhaps TRBD1 as D (5 bases). This CDR3 is 12 amino acids long. The V gene's germline CDR1 is DFQATT and CDR2 SNEGSKA (reference sequence). The ends were cut back, 4 bases at V and 2 bases at J, with 6 bases in the middle. The CDR3 DNA follows: TGCAGTGCTACAGGGCCTGGAAACACCATATATTTT. It codes for CSATGPGNTIYF.

This clonotype was found a few times. This chain joins TRBV7-2 and TRBJ2-1, with 10 nucleotides matching TRBD2. Per the germline V gene, CDR1 is SGHTA and CDR2 is FQGNSA. J gave up 13 bases and V 5 bases, and 8 bases lay outside the gene matches. The CDR3 is 13 amino acids. CDR3 sequence: CASSPRASGSQFF. Written as DNA, the CDR3 is TGTGCCAGCAGCCCCCGGGCTAGCGGGAGCCAGTTCTTC.

This clonotype was observed many times. The rearrangement joins TRBV11-2 to TRBJ2-2; 10 bases line up with TRBD2. CDR3 size: 18 residues. The germline V gene encodes CDR1 SGHAT and CDR2 FQNNGV. Trimming at V came to 4 bases and at J to 1 base, leaving 9 bases not matched to a gene. DNA of the CDR3: TGTGCCAGCAGCTCTAAAGGACTAGCGGTAAAGAACACCGGGGAGCTGTTTTTT. Translation: CASSSKGLAVKNTGELFF.

This clonotype was seen ten or more times. The V gene is TRBV29-1, the J gene TRBJ2-4, with unresolved D. The CDR3 has 12 amino acids. The V gene lost 4 bases and the J gene lost 2 bases, with 6 bases spanning the gap. CDR1 SQVTM and CDR2 ANQGSEA come from the germline V gene. The CDR3 loop reads CSVGNPKNIQYF. The CDR3 DNA follows: TGCAGCGTTGGAAACCCCAAAAACATTCAGTACTTC.

This clonotype was found many times. The chain uses TRBV28 and TRBJ2-3; D not resolved. The V end lost 7 bases, the J end lost 1 base, and 9 bases lay between the germline ends. The germline V gene encodes CDR1 MDHEN and CDR2 SYDVKM. This CDR3 has 13 residues. The CDR3 nucleotides read TGTGCCAGCAAGGCCCCTGGCACAGATACGCAGTATTTT. Translated: CASKAPGTDTQYF.

This clonotype was detected a few times. The V call is TRBV5-1, the J call TRBJ2-3, with 9 bases aligning to TRBD2. The CDR3 contains 16 residues. V dropped 2 bases and J dropped 5; count of bases not matched to a gene: 9. Germline values: CDR1 SGHRS, CDR2 YFSETQ. The CDR3 spells CASSFSGRGGLDTQYF. DNA for the CDR3: TGCGCCAGCAGCTTCAGTGGGCGGGGGGGCCTAGATACGCAGTATTTT.

This clonotype was seen repeatedly, ten times or more. CDR3 in amino acids: CASSWEGPDTQYF. CDR3 DNA sequence: TGTGCCAGCAGCTGGGAGGGCCCAGATACGCAGTATTTT. This sequence joins TRBV2 and TRBJ2-3, with 7 bases lining up with TRBD2. The V gene end was trimmed by 6 bases and the J gene end by 4 bases; junction bases not matched to a gene: 4. This CDR3 comprises 13 residues. Germline V CDR1 and CDR2: SNHLY, FYNNEI.

This clonotype has at least ten counts. The chain uses TRBV20-1 and TRBJ2-2; the match to TRBD1 covers 8 bases. The CDR3 has 14 residues. CDR1 DFQATT and CDR2 SNEGSKA come from the germline V gene (reference sequence). V was clipped by 6 bases and J by 4 bases; unmatched bases: 7. CDR3 sequence: CSALTGAGTGELFF. The DNA for the CDR3 is TGCAGTGCCCTGACAGGGGCTGGCACCGGGGAGCTGTTTTTT.

This clonotype was seen more than once but under ten times. The chain uses TRBV7-6 and TRBJ2-1, with D unclear. Germline V gives CDR1 SGHVS, CDR2 FNYEAQ. The ends were cut back, 0 bases at V and 9 bases at J, with 9 bases in the middle. The CDR3 totals 13 residues. The CDR3 loop reads CASSLARSSEQFF. In nucleotides, the CDR3 is TGTGCCAGCAGCTTAGCGCGATCATCTGAGCAGTTCTTC.

This clonotype was recorded a few times. The V and J genes are TRBV6-2 or TRBV6-3 and TRBJ2-3; 11 positions match TRBD1. Germline V CDR1 and CDR2: MNHEY, SVGEGT. With 5 bases clipped from V and 3 bases from J, the junction kept 7 bases outside the gene matches. This CDR3 spans 16 amino acids. CDR3 nucleotides: TGTGCCAGCAGTAGTCCCGGGACAGGGGGTACAGATACGCAGTATTTT. Protein: CASSSPGTGGTDTQYF.

This clonotype was counted many times. The gene calls are TRBV20-1 and TRBJ2-7; 11 bases map to TRBD2. Germline values: CDR1 DFQATT, CDR2 SNEGSKA (reference sequence). There are 14 residues in the CDR3. The ends lost 5 bases at V and 2 bases at J; junction bases unmatched: 5. The CDR3 loop is CSAGTLAGAYEQYF. In nucleotides, the CDR3 is TGCAGTGCTGGCACACTAGCGGGGGCCTACGAGCAGTACTTC.

This clonotype showed up many times. The CDR3 here is CASSRDRVTHEQYF. The CDR3 DNA is TGTGCCAGCTCACGGGACAGGGTAACCCACGAGCAGTACTTC. The chain carries TRBV18 and TRBJ2-7, with 9 bases identical to TRBD1. Per germline, CDR1 KGHSH and CDR2 LQKENI. With V trimmed by 4 bases and J by 5 bases, 6 bases remained unmatched. The CDR3 sequence is 14 residues long.

Ten or more counts support this clonotype. The V gene is TRBV24-1, the J gene TRBJ2-5; D is possibly TRBD1 or TRBD2 (5 bases each). This CDR3 comprises 12 residues. V gave up 9 bases and J gave up 4 bases, with 11 bases separating them. Germline assignment: CDR1 KGHDR and CDR2 SFDVKD. The CDR3 here is CATFLGTETQYF. CDR3 coding DNA: TGTGCCACCTTCCTGGGGACAGAGACCCAGTACTTC.

The genes are TRBV19 and TRBJ1-4, with D possibly matching TRBD1 (5 bases). V shed 5 bases and J shed 8 bases, with 27 bases lying between them. CDR1 and CDR2 from the germline V gene are LNHDA and SQIVND (reference sequence). CDR3 length: 18 amino acids. The CDR3 DNA reads TGTGCCAGTAGTCAGACCGGGACCTCCGATTGGGCAGGAGAAAAACTGTTTTTT. Translated: CASSQTGTSDWAGEKLFF.

The chain links TRBV4-3 to TRBJ1-5; D is ambiguous. The CDR3 totals 17 residues. Germline V lookup: CDR1 LGHNA, CDR2 YSLEER. V dropped 0 bases and J dropped 10 bases, with 22 bases sitting between them. The CDR3 spells CASSQDHARAVLGPQHF. The CDR3 DNA sequence: TGCGCCAGCAGCCAAGACCACGCCCGGGCGGTGCTGGGTCCCCAGCATTTT.

The V gene is TRBV7-2, the J gene TRBJ2-7; 7 nucleotides align to TRBD2. CDR1 SGHTA and CDR2 FQGNSA come from the germline V gene. This CDR3 is built from 16 residues. After removal of 1 base from V and 6 bases from J, the junction contained 12 bases not matched to a gene. The CDR3 nucleotides read TGTGCCAGCAGCTTAGGGGGCGGCGGGAGAGGGGCCGAGCAGTACTTC. Protein product: CASSLGGGGRGAEQYF.

This clonotype has ten or more counts. The chain links TRBV21-1 to TRBJ2-7. TRBV21-1 is a documented pseudogene. The CDR3 has 14 residues. CDR3: CASSNGSGSYEQYF. CDR3 bases: TGTGCCAGCAGCAATGGTTCAGGTTCCTACGAGCAGTACTTC.